This T cell receptor beta chain originates from a study of cytomegalovirus exposure and HLA in healthy donors. In the PCR, 60 Vbeta and 13 Jbeta primers were used. The method was immunoSEQ multiplex PCR; TCRdb's version includes in-frame clones alone and lacks a portion of them. The table has some 85,000 clones, more than 60% seen once. CDR1 is MDHEN, CDR2 SYDVKM, per germline. The V end was cut by 6 bases, the J end by 2 bases, with 14 bases between. The CDR3 is 14 amino acids. The sample was PBMCs. The J gene is TRBJ2-7, the V gene TRBV28; TRBD1 might be the D (6 bases). This clonotype originated in a man between 18 and 29 years old in good health and CMV-seropositive. The CDR3 DNA reads as TGTGCCAGCAGCGATAACAGGGTGCCCTACGAGCAGTACTTC. Protein product: CASSDNRVPYEQYF.